This TCR beta chain was profiled in a study of cytomegalovirus exposure and HLA in healthy donors. Trimming took off 4 bases at V and 9 bases at J, with 22 bases between the two ends. CDR1 is KGHSH, CDR2 LQKENI, per germline. The CDR3 spans 16 residues. The study ran its PCR with 60 Vbeta and 13 Jbeta primers. Sequenced by immunoSEQ multiplex PCR; TCRdb stores in-frame clones only, minus some. The repertoire shows 45,000 to 55,000 clones; the top ten hold 25% to 30%. Sequencing input: PBMCs. The J gene is TRBJ1-5, the V gene TRBV18; maybe TRBD1 (5 bases). The clonotype was recovered from a man between 35 and 55 years old in good health and CMV-seropositive. As DNA, the CDR3 is TGTGCCAGCTCACAGACAGAAACCCAAGCCGAATCGCCCCAGCATTTT. It translates to CASSQTETQAESPQHF. Together with reference TRBV18 and TRBJ1-5, the CDR3 gives the full variable domain: NAGVMQNPRHLVRRRGQEARLRCSPMKGHSHVYWYRQLPEEGLKFMVYLQKENIIDESGMPKERFSAEFPKEGPSILRIQQVVRGDSAAYFCASSQTETQAESPQHFGDGTRLSIL.